Listed here are 17 T cell receptor beta chains from one sample, sequenced in a study of T-cell reconstitution after alpha-beta-depleted transplantation in children. Unique molecular identifiers were incorporated during preparation of the TCRbeta library. TCRdb reprocessed the PCR reads via MiXCR and lists one record per CDR3 protein. Found here are about 500,000 distinct CDR3 sequences, roughly 10% of them singletons; the top ten hold 14%. The source material was PBMCs, mostly from graft donor cells, sampled 180 days after TCRalphabeta/CD19-depleted stem cell transplant. These receptors originate from a female patient aged 2 to 10 who had a stem cell transplant for aplastic anemia, so the T cells may come from the graft donor.

The genes are TRBV29-1 and TRBJ1-1, with D unresolved. Trimming took 4 bases from V and 10 from J, leaving 10 bases between them. The CDR3 totals 10 residues. Germline CDR1 SQVTM, CDR2 ANQGSEA. The CDR3 sequence is CSVVQRAAFF. As DNA, the CDR3 is TGCAGCGTTGTTCAAAGAGCAGCTTTCTTT. Drawing the rest from reference TRBV29-1 and TRBJ1-1, the complete variable domain is SAVISQKPSRDICQRGTSLTIQCQVDSQVTMMFWYRQQPGQSLTLIATANQGSEATYESGFVIDKFPISRPNLTFSTLTVSNMSPEDSSIYLCSVVQRAAFFGQGTRLTVV.

Only a few counts were recorded for this clonotype. The chain carries TRBV14 and TRBJ2-3; D gene ambiguous. CDR3 length: 15 residues. CDR1 is SGHDN and CDR2 is FVKESK in the germline V gene. Trimming removed 3 bases at V and 2 bases at J, with 12 bases between. CDR3 sequence reads: CASSQPRTHTDTQYF. In DNA, the CDR3 is TGTGCCAGCAGCCAGCCTCGGACCCACACAGATACGCAGTATTTT.

As to this clonotype: Relative to the germline gene, one junction end is altered; a read error may explain this. The chain employs TRBV7-8 and TRBJ2-5; 7 bases agree with TRBD1. This CDR3 spans 14 amino acids. Germline CDR1 is SGHVS and CDR2 is FQNEAQ. CDR3 amino acids: CASSLWGQLLNSDF. The CDR3 DNA follows: TGTGCCAGCAGCCTATGGGGACAGCTTTTAAACTCGGACTTC.

This chain joins TRBV7-2 and TRBJ2-3; TRBD2 matches 12 bases. The junction had 6 bases not matched to a gene; V was cut back by 3 bases and J by 2 bases. In germline, CDR1 is SGHTA, CDR2 FQGNSA. This CDR3 is built from 17 residues. The CDR3 is CASSLRPSGRATDTQYF. CDR3 sequence (DNA): TGTGCCAGCAGCTTGAGGCCTAGCGGGAGGGCCACAGATACGCAGTATTTT.

CDR3 DNA sequence: TGTGCCAGCAGCTTGGGACTAGCGGGCCTCGCCTACAATGAGCAGTTCTTC. The encoded protein is CASSLGLAGLAYNEQFF. The V and J genes are TRBV7-9 and TRBJ2-1; 12 bases line up with TRBD2. The germline gives CDR1 SEHNR, CDR2 FQNEAQ (reference sequence). The CDR3 consists of 17 residues. V trimming: 3 bases; J trimming: 2 bases; junction bases outside the gene matches: 5.

The chain couples TRBV4-3 to TRBJ2-7; 11 bases agree with TRBD2. Germline V lookup: CDR1 LGHNA, CDR2 YSLEER. The CDR3 has 17 amino acids. V lost 3 bases, J lost 2 bases, and 9 bases stayed unmatched. The CDR3 protein is CASSHASSGGRPYEQYF. CDR3 DNA sequence: TGCGCCAGCAGCCATGCCTCTAGCGGGGGGAGGCCCTACGAGCAGTACTTC.

This clonotype was detected a few times. The chain links TRBV28 to TRBJ2-2; 7 bases are a match to TRBD1. The CDR3 is made up of 15 amino acids. In germline, CDR1 is MDHEN, CDR2 SYDVKM. V was clipped by 6 bases and J by 0 bases; unmatched bases: 4. The CDR3 sequence is CASRMTGPNTGELFF. The CDR3 nucleotides are TGTGCCAGCAGGATGACAGGGCCGAACACCGGGGAGCTGTTTTTT.

This clonotype appeared a few times. This chain uses TRBV24-1 with TRBJ1-1; 7 bases agree with TRBD1. The V gene end was trimmed by 3 bases and the J gene end by 1 base; junction bases not matched to a gene: 7. Germline values: CDR1 KGHDR, CDR2 SFDVKD. This CDR3 is 16 amino acids long. The CDR3 coding sequence is TGTGCCACCAGTGATAATGGGCAGGGGGAGAACACTGAAGCTTTCTTT. Protein sequence: CATSDNGQGENTEAFF.

This clonotype was detected only a few times. This chain uses TRBV25-1 with TRBJ2-1, with D maybe TRBD1 (6 bases). Trimming took off 9 bases at V and 5 bases at J, with 14 bases between the two ends. The CDR3 is made up of 13 amino acids. From germline, CDR1 is MGHDK and CDR2 SYGVNS. CDR3 sequence: CARGSDRHNEQFF. CDR3 DNA sequence: TGTGCCAGAGGGTCGGACAGACACAATGAGCAGTTCTTC.

This clonotype was counted a few times. The chain has TRBV27 and TRBJ1-1; D possibly corresponds to TRBD1 (5 bases). Germline V gives CDR1 MNHEY, CDR2 SMNVEV (reference sequence). V was shortened by 4 bases and J by 4 bases, with 16 bases between the two germline ends. The CDR3 covers 15 residues. The CDR3: CASSWGLGARTEAFF. Written as DNA, the CDR3 is TGTGCCAGCAGTTGGGGCCTTGGAGCACGCACTGAAGCTTTCTTT.

The sample holds a few counts of this clonotype. V and J are TRBV9 and TRBJ2-7; 11 nucleotides line up with TRBD2. Germline trimming cut 4 bases from V and 4 bases from J; bases unmatched to any gene: 16. The CDR3 is 18 residues long. Germline V gene data show CDR1 as SGDLS and CDR2 as YYNGEE. CDR3 sequence: CASSNPNSGREGFYEQYF. The CDR3 coding sequence is TGTGCCAGCAGCAATCCGAATAGCGGGAGGGAAGGGTTTTACGAGCAGTACTTC. Based on the CDR3 plus reference TRBV9 and TRBJ2-7, the full variable domain is DSGVTQTPKHLITATGQRVTLRCSPRSGDLSVYWYQQSLDQGLQFLIQYYNGEERAKGNILERFSAQQFPDLHSELNLSSLELGDSALYFCASSNPNSGREGFYEQYFGPGTRLTVT.

This clonotype was counted a few times. V and J are TRBV27 and TRBJ2-1; 10 bases line up with TRBD1. The germline gives CDR1 MNHEY, CDR2 SMNVEV (reference sequence). V gave up 3 bases and J gave up 6 bases; unmatched junction bases: 14. CDR3 length: 18 amino acids. The CDR3, as DNA: TGTGCCAGCAGTTTGCGGGACAGGGGCCATATAGGTCGCAATGAGCAGTTCTTC. Translation: CASSLRDRGHIGRNEQFF.

The chain has TRBV5-1 and TRBJ1-1; D remains unclear. Germline V gene lookup returns CDR1 SGHRS and CDR2 YFSETQ. V lost 0 bases to trimming and J lost 1 base, with 13 bases between them. The CDR3 is 16 amino acids. In DNA form, the CDR3 reads TGCGCCAGCAGCTTGGCGCCGGACGGTCAGAACACTGAAGCTTTCTTT. Translating gives CASSLAPDGQNTEAFF.

In this sample, this clonotype turned up a few times. The J gene is TRBJ2-3, the V gene TRBV20-1; 9 nucleotides match TRBD2. With V trimmed by 2 bases and J by 5 bases, 5 bases remained unmatched. The germline V gene has CDR1 DFQATT and CDR2 SNEGSKA (reference sequence). The CDR3 covers 14 residues. CDR3 DNA: TGCAGTGCTAGAACGGGACTAGCAAGAGATACGCAGTATTTT. As protein: CSARTGLARDTQYF.

This clonotype came up a few times. The chain carries TRBV20-1 and TRBJ2-7; D possibly corresponds to TRBD2 (7 bases). CDR3 length: 16 amino acids. Trimming removed 4 bases at V and 4 bases at J, with 23 bases between. Germline values: CDR1 DFQATT, CDR2 SNEGSKA (reference sequence). CDR3 sequence reads: CSANRRGPTYLYEQYF. The CDR3 DNA reads as TGCAGTGCTAACAGGCGGGGGCCCACTTACCTATACGAGCAGTACTTC.

The rearrangement links TRBV29-1 to TRBJ2-1, with D hard to call. CDR3 length equals 14 residues. Per germline, CDR1 SQVTM and CDR2 ANQGSEA. V dropped 6 bases and J dropped 2 bases, with 14 bases sitting between them. CDR3 coding DNA: TGCAGCGTGGGTGGGTCAGGCGCCTACAATGAGCAGTTCTTC. Its translation is CSVGGSGAYNEQFF.

This clonotype showed up just a few times. The V and J genes are TRBV6-1 and TRBJ2-7; unclear D gene. V lost 2 bases to trimming and J lost 4 bases, with 9 bases between them. Germline-derived CDR1 and CDR2 are MNHNS and SASEGT. CDR3 length: 13 residues. The CDR3 DNA sequence: TGTGCCAGCAGTGAATGGTCACCATACGAGCAGTACTTC. Its protein is CASSEWSPYEQYF.